The T cell receptor beta chain described here comes from a study of breast tumors, draining lymph nodes, adjacent tissues. The germline V gene encodes CDR1 MNHEY and CDR2 SMNVEV (reference sequence). This CDR3 has 16 amino acids. With V trimmed by 4 bases and J by 0 bases, 4 bases remained unmatched. Breast cancer patients provided tissue from their axillary draining lymph nodes. This clonotype was found many times. Its antigen remains unknown. TCRdb redid the calling of the multiplex PCR reads with MiXCR, one entry per CDR3 protein. The sample holds 75,000 to 100,000 distinct CDR3 sequences, 15% to 20% seen once. Study-wide results and caveats: Luminal-like breast cancer showed significantly greater tumor-nontumor repertoire similarity than basal-like breast cancer did. Tumor TCR diversity was below lymph nodes but above nontumor tissue. Data only fit, rather than demonstrated, lymph node origin of most tumor T cells. Data fit most tumor T cells coming from lymph node, expanding in tumor.

The specimen was axillary lymph node tissue. The receptor's source is a female donor with breast cancer. Some clones in this sample may be carry-over from other donors' samples. The V gene is TRBV27, the J gene TRBJ2-5; 11 bases agree with TRBD2. CDR3 sequence reads: CASSSTSGTDQETQYF. CDR3 bases: TGTGCCAGCAGTTCGACTAGCGGGACAGACCAAGAGACCCAGTACTTC.